A single sample gave rise to the 14 T cell receptor beta chains below, sequenced in a study of T cell responses to AZD1222 COVID-19 vaccine. Generated by immunoSEQ multiplex PCR, the TCRdb table keeps only in-frame clones and is missing some. The sample shows over 120,000 clones, 70% to 90% of them seen only once. The starting material was peripheral blood, obtained on day 0 of AZD1222 vaccination. The source of these receptors is an adult in good health.

The chain combines TRBV19 with TRBJ2-3, with unresolved D. The V end lost 5 bases, the J end lost 2 bases, and 17 bases lay between the germline ends. Looked up from germline, CDR1 is LNHDA and CDR2 is SQIVND (reference sequence). This CDR3 contains 16 residues. CDR3 nucleotides: TGTGCCAGTAGTCACTTGGTGCAGGCTTACACAGATACGCAGTATTTT. Translated: CASSHLVQAYTDTQYF.

The chain uses TRBV3-1 (or the pseudogene TRBV3-2) and TRBJ2-3; no clear D gene. This CDR3 is built from 12 residues. In germline, CDR1 is LGHDT, CDR2 YNNKEL (reference sequence). V shed 1 base and J shed 5 bases, with 4 bases lying between them. CDR3: CASSQGVDTQYF. Written as DNA, the CDR3 is TGTGCCAGCAGCCAAGGGGTAGATACGCAGTATTTT.

This rearrangement joins TRBV7-2 to TRBJ2-5; D might be TRBD1 or TRBD2, each matching 6 bases. Looked up from germline, CDR1 is SGHTA and CDR2 is FQGNSA. V was clipped by 1 base and J by 4 bases, with 13 bases between them. This CDR3 comprises 15 residues. The CDR3 region has the DNA TGTGCCAGCAGCTTAGGTGTCGGGGGCTCAGAGACCCAGTACTTC. Translating it yields CASSLGVGGSETQYF.

The V gene is TRBV6-6, the J gene TRBJ1-6; D uncertain. Germline CDR1 reads MNHNY; CDR2 reads SVGAGI (reference sequence). This CDR3 has 14 amino acids. The V gene lost 2 bases and the J gene lost 6 bases, with 8 bases spanning the gap. The CDR3 loop is CASSYVGSNSPLHF. As DNA, the CDR3 is TGTGCCAGCAGTTACGTGGGATCTAATTCACCCCTCCACTTT.

This sequence joins TRBV5-4 and TRBJ2-1; 8 nucleotides line up with TRBD2. This CDR3 spans 16 amino acids. Germline loops: CDR1 SGHNT, CDR2 YYREEE (reference sequence). V dropped 0 bases and J dropped 7; count of bases not matched to a gene: 9. The CDR3 here is CASSLVGRGDPNEQFF. Written as DNA, the CDR3 is TGTGCCAGCAGCTTGGTGGGGCGGGGGGACCCGAATGAGCAGTTCTTC. Looking up the rest from reference TRBV5-4 and TRBJ2-1 gives the full variable domain: ETGVTQSPTHLIKTRGQQVTLRCSSQSGHNTVSWYQQALGQGPQFIFQYYREEENGRGNFPPRFSGLQFPNYSSELNVNALELDDSALYLCASSLVGRGDPNEQFFGPGTRLTVL.

The CDR3 spells CASSNSYEQYF. In nucleotides, the CDR3 is TGTGCCAGCAGCAACTCCTACGAGCAGTACTTC. The chain uses TRBV3-1 (or the pseudogene TRBV3-2) and TRBJ2-7; no clear D gene. This CDR3 region has 11 residues. Germline loops: CDR1 LGHDT, CDR2 YNNKEL (reference sequence). Trimming removed 5 bases at V and 0 bases at J, with 2 bases between.

This rearrangement joins TRBV27 to TRBJ1-1, with D possibly TRBD1 on 5 matching bases. This CDR3 comprises 15 residues. Germline assignment: CDR1 MNHEY and CDR2 SMNVEV (reference sequence). The V end lost 4 bases, the J end lost 0 bases, and 12 bases lay between the germline ends. DNA of the CDR3: TGTGCCAGCAGTTCCCCGGGACGGATGAACACTGAAGCTTTCTTT. Protein product: CASSSPGRMNTEAFF.

The chain employs TRBV30 and TRBJ1-5, with 12 bases identical to TRBD1. CDR1 and CDR2 (germline): GTSNPN, SVGIG (reference sequence). V lost 3 bases, J lost 1 base, and 10 bases stayed unmatched. This CDR3 comprises 18 residues. In DNA, the CDR3 is TGTGCCTGGAGGGCCGGGACAGGGGGCTTGGCGAGCAATCAGCCCCAGCATTTT. Translating gives CAWRAGTGGLASNQPQHF.

The gene calls are TRBV5-8 and TRBJ2-1; the match to TRBD2 covers 14 bases. J gave up 4 bases and V 3 bases, and 12 bases lay outside the gene matches. The CDR3 runs 19 residues. Germline CDR1 and CDR2: SGHTS and YDEGEE. The CDR3 region is CASSYKTGTSGRRYNEQFF. Here the CDR3 DNA reads TGTGCCAGCAGCTATAAGACCGGGACTAGCGGGAGAAGATACAATGAGCAGTTCTTC.

V usage is TRBV18 and J usage is TRBJ1-1; D is ambiguous. Germline values: CDR1 KGHSH, CDR2 LQKENI. The CDR3 is 14 amino acids. V was pared by 3 bases and J by 1 base, with 9 bases between. The CDR3 DNA sequence: TGTGCCAGCTCACCGGGCCGGGGGAACACTGAAGCTTTCTTT. Its translation is CASSPGRGNTEAFF.

The V gene is TRBV10-1, the J gene TRBJ2-1; perhaps TRBD1 as D (7 bases). Between the trimmed V and J ends, which lost 5 bases and 9 bases, there was a span of 17 bases. CDR1 WNHNN and CDR2 SYGVQD come from the germline V gene (reference sequence). CDR3 length: 14 amino acids. In DNA, the CDR3 is TGCGCCAGCAGTAACCGACAGGGAGGAACTGAGCAGTTCTTC. Encoded protein: CASSNRQGGTEQFF.

This chain links TRBV30 with TRBJ1-1; no clear D. The germline CDR1 and CDR2 sequences are GTSNPN and SVGIG (reference sequence). This CDR3 spans 12 amino acids. V was cut by 0 bases and J by 10 bases, with 12 bases left in between. This CDR3 reads CAWSVLQAAAFF. In DNA, the CDR3 is TGTGCCTGGAGTGTACTCCAGGCAGCAGCTTTCTTT.

The chain employs TRBV14 and TRBJ1-1; no clear D. Trimming pared 0 bases from V and 10 bases from J, leaving 12 bases between. From germline, CDR1 is SGHDN and CDR2 FVKESK. The CDR3 runs 13 residues. Here the CDR3 DNA reads TGTGCCAGCAGCCAAGAAGGATTCCGTGGAGCTTTCTTT. It specifies CASSQEGFRGAFF.

V and J are TRBV24-1 and TRBJ2-4; no reliable D call. Germline V lookup: CDR1 KGHDR, CDR2 SFDVKD. This CDR3 is 15 amino acids long. V was trimmed by 1 base and J by 0 bases, leaving 6 bases between them. CDR3 protein: CATSDLDIAKNIQYF. In DNA, the CDR3 is TGTGCCACCAGTGATTTAGATATAGCCAAAAACATTCAGTACTTC.